This TCR beta chain emerged from a study of early T cells in non-severe SARS-CoV-2 infection (dated by TCRdb to about 2021). For the wider study: Because TCR sequencing relied on bulk RNA taken from unsorted whole blood, pairing of alpha and beta chains was not possible. Paper-wide results and their limitations: VDJdb matching was skewed toward anti-spike CD8 responses and likely underestimated virus-specific expansions by missing private and CD4 specificities.

A case-control design nested within a healthcare worker cohort in London, UK, was used, with weekly nasopharyngeal swab PCR tests and blood sampling performed. Healthcare workers were recruited during the week of the UK lockdown, between 23 and 31 March 2020, and followed weekly for up to 16 weeks. This clonotype turned up a few times. Its antigen target is currently unknown. Within one base of it there is no much larger clone, and no base qualities were kept. The method was 5' RACE. Reads for this sample came from a NextSeq 500. The TCR library protocol attached unique molecular identifiers to individual cDNA molecules to correct for sequencing error and PCR bias. TCR alpha and beta chains were both sequenced, and the abundances of alpha and beta sequences in each sample were closely correlated with each other. In the authors' own workflow: Decombinator V4 was used to annotate TCR sequences for V gene, J gene and CDR3. Expanded TCRs were defined as changing significantly between any two time points under a Poisson model with p below 0.0001. TCR abundances were normalised to the total number of TCRs sequenced per sample and were expressed as counts per million. TRAV1-2 paired with TRAJ12, TRAJ20 or TRAJ33 defined MAIT TCRs, while TRAV10 paired with TRAJ18 defined iNKT TCRs. VDJdb, accessed 1 November 2021, was searched for CMV, EBV and SARS-CoV-2 annotated TCRs, excluding TCRs annotated for multiple antigens. In TCRdb, the public reads were trimmed at Q25 with fastp and aligned with MiXCR, with productive beta chains retained. Every CDR3 protein is listed once, alongside the most common genes and DNA of its rows. The V and J calls, along with clone size, are taken from TCRdb and not from the paper's own processing. The sample records tens of thousands of distinct CDR3 sequences, 4.5% to 7% of which are singletons. Approximately 6.6% of the sample comes from the top ten.

CDR1 and CDR2, per the germline V gene, are SGHAT and FQNNGV. V loses 2 bases of germline sequence and J loses 5 bases, and the interval between the two ends is 13 bases. Taken from cysteine to phenylalanine, the CDR3 has 14 residues. Only CDR3 DNA remains: 42 bases, in frame from the first base. The source material was whole blood. The chain joins TRBV11-2 to TRBJ2-7; the D gene remains uncertain. The TCR was taken from an adult who was a healthcare worker with PCR-confirmed SARS-CoV-2 infection or an uninfected control (not recorded which). The CDR3 protein is CASSLSAHPNEQYF. The DNA sequence is TGTGCCAGCAGCTTATCGGCACATCCCAACGAGCAGTACTTC.